One sample yielded the 17 T cell receptor beta chains listed below, sequenced in a study of T cell repertoires in cytomegalovirus infection. One entry per CDR3 protein, called by TCRdb with MiXCR from the reads. The sample shows 200,000 to 300,000 distinct CDR3 sequences, around 8.7% of them seen only once. Material: PBMCs. All receptors derive from a human donor in good health (CMV status not recorded). Some clones in this sample may be carry-over from other donors' samples.

This clonotype was observed many times. This chain uses TRBV7-2 with TRBJ2-7, with TRBD1 matching over 8 bases. The CDR3 covers 15 residues. Germline V gives CDR1 SGHTA, CDR2 FQGNSA. After removal of 0 bases from V and 5 bases from J, the junction contained 6 bases not matched to a gene. CDR3 in DNA: TGTGCCAGCAGCTTAGCGCGGACAGGGTATAACGAGCAGTACTTC. Encoded protein: CASSLARTGYNEQYF.

This clonotype was seen at least ten times. The V call is TRBV7-2, the J call TRBJ2-3, with TRBD2 matching 12 bases. The CDR3 has 20 amino acids. CDR1 SGHTA and CDR2 FQGNSA come from the germline V gene. With V trimmed by 7 bases and J by 3 bases, 20 bases remained unmatched. The CDR3 loop reads CASIIHSWRLAGVQTDTQYF. The CDR3 nucleotides read TGTGCCAGCATCATTCACTCGTGGAGACTAGCGGGAGTGCAGACAGATACGCAGTATTTT.

At least ten counts were recorded for this clonotype. The J gene is TRBJ1-6, the V gene TRBV7-8, with D perhaps TRBD1 (5 bases). This CDR3 region has 15 residues. CDR1 SGHVS and CDR2 FQNEAQ come from the germline V gene. V was pared by 1 base and J by 6 bases, with 10 bases between. CDR3: CASSLDGQTNSPLHF. The CDR3 region has the DNA TGTGCCAGCAGCTTAGACGGACAAACTAATTCACCCCTCCACTTT.

The V gene is TRBV7-2, the J gene TRBJ1-3, with unresolved D. Germline values: CDR1 SGHTA, CDR2 FQGNSA. The V end lost 2 bases, the J end lost 0 bases, and 11 bases lay between the germline ends. The CDR3 covers 16 residues. The CDR3 coding sequence is TGTGCCAGCAGCTTACCGTCCTCGAGCTCTGGAAACACCATATATTTT. This encodes CASSLPSSSSGNTIYF.

This clonotype was counted ten times or more. The CDR3 sequence: CASSYSTQNYYEQYF. CDR3 in DNA: TGTGCCAGCAGTTACTCGACACAGAATTACTACGAGCAGTACTTC. This chain uses TRBV6-2 or TRBV6-3 with TRBJ2-7; no definite D call. The length of the CDR3 is 15 residues. The germline V gene encodes CDR1 MNHEY and CDR2 SVGEGT. The germline V and J ends were trimmed by 0 bases and 3 bases, with 12 bases remaining between them.

In this sample, this clonotype turned up many times. The V gene is TRBV7-9, the J gene TRBJ2-4; D might be TRBD2 (6 bases). V was shortened by 5 bases and J by 1 base, with 12 bases between the two germline ends. Germline CDR1 reads SEHNR; CDR2 reads FQNEAQ (reference sequence). The CDR3 totals 15 residues. This CDR3 reads CASSLREEAKNIQYF. In DNA, the CDR3 is TGTGCCAGCAGCCTGAGGGAGGAGGCCAAAAACATTCAGTACTTC.

This clonotype occurred many times. This chain links TRBV6-1 with TRBJ1-6; D gene uncertain. The germline gives CDR1 MNHNS, CDR2 SASEGT. Trimming removed 1 base from V and 1 base from J, with 11 bases in between. CDR3 length: 17 amino acids. The CDR3 loop is CASSEGPDLSYNSPLHF. The CDR3 DNA reads as TGTGCCAGCAGTGAAGGACCGGATCTGTCCTATAATTCACCCCTCCACTTT.

This clonotype was recorded many times. This chain uses TRBV7-2 with TRBJ1-2; 8 nucleotides agree with TRBD1. The junction had 3 bases not matched to a gene; V was cut back by 1 base and J by 5 bases. In germline, CDR1 is SGHTA, CDR2 FQGNSA. The CDR3 is made up of 14 amino acids. CDR3 coding DNA: TGTGCCAGCAGCTTAGGGACAGGGCGTTATGGCTACACCTTC. Protein sequence: CASSLGTGRYGYTF. The variable domain in full, completed from reference TRBV7-2 and TRBJ1-2, reads GAGVSQSPSNKVTEKGKDVELRCDPISGHTALYWYRQSLGQGLEFLIYFQGNSAPDKSGLPSDRFSAERTGGSVSTLTIQRTQQEDSAVYLCASSLGTGRYGYTFGSGTRLTVV.

This clonotype was counted at least ten times. The chain couples TRBV7-2 to TRBJ1-2; the D is unclear. V lost 5 bases and J lost 4, with 11 bases in between. CDR3 length equals 13 residues. Germline V gene data show CDR1 as SGHTA and CDR2 as FQGNSA. The CDR3: CASSVLDAYGYTF. The CDR3 region has the DNA TGTGCCAGCAGCGTTTTGGACGCCTATGGCTACACCTTC.

This clonotype was found many times. The chain links TRBV7-8 to TRBJ1-5; 9 bases are a match to TRBD1. The trim removed 3 bases at V and 0 bases at J, leaving 6 bases unmatched. CDR1 SGHVS and CDR2 FQNEAQ come from the germline V gene. CDR3 length: 17 amino acids. The chain's CDR3 is CASSFRGTGYSNQPQHF. CDR3 coding DNA: TGTGCCAGCAGCTTTAGAGGGACAGGGTATAGCAATCAGCCCCAGCATTTT.

This chain links TRBV19 with TRBJ2-1, with 8 bases identical to TRBD1. Germline-derived CDR1 and CDR2 are LNHDA and SQIVND (reference sequence). Trimming removed 6 bases from V and 2 bases from J; junction bases left unmatched: 3. The CDR3 is made up of 14 amino acids. Written as DNA, the CDR3 is TGTGCCAGTAGGAAACAGGGGGCCTACAATGAGCAGTTCTTC. Translating it yields CASRKQGAYNEQFF. Filled out from reference TRBV19 and TRBJ2-1, the complete variable domain reads DGGITQSPKYLFRKEGQNVTLSCEQNLNHDAMYWYRQDPGQGLRLIYYSQIVNDFQKGDIAEGYSVSREKKESFPLTVTSAQKNPTAFYLCASRKQGAYNEQFFGPGTRLTVL.

This clonotype showed up many times. This chain joins TRBV7-2 and TRBJ1-6; 7 bases fit TRBD1. Germline CDR1 is SGHTA and CDR2 is FQGNSA. This CDR3 has 15 amino acids. After removal of 5 bases from V and 8 bases from J, the junction contained 9 bases not matched to a gene. Written as DNA, the CDR3 is TGTGCCAGCAGCCGCCGACAGGGAGGGGATTCACCCCTCCACTTT. Its protein is CASSRRQGGDSPLHF. Based on the CDR3 plus reference TRBV7-2 and TRBJ1-6, the full variable domain is GAGVSQSPSNKVTEKGKDVELRCDPISGHTALYWYRQSLGQGLEFLIYFQGNSAPDKSGLPSDRFSAERTGGSVSTLTIQRTQQEDSAVYLCASSRRQGGDSPLHFGNGTRLTVT.

This clonotype was counted ten times or more. The chain combines TRBV29-1 with TRBJ2-7, with D possibly TRBD2 on 5 matching bases. Germline values: CDR1 SQVTM, CDR2 ANQGSEA. This CDR3 contains 13 residues. V lost 3 bases and J lost 4, with 13 bases in between. CDR3 nucleotide sequence: TGCAGCGTTGATATAGCGCCCGGGTACGAGCAGTACTTC. Protein: CSVDIAPGYEQYF.

This clonotype occurred many times. The J gene is TRBJ1-1, the V gene TRBV5-6; D perhaps matches TRBD1 (5 bases). CDR3 length equals 14 residues. Germline-derived CDR1 and CDR2 are SGHDT and YYEEEE. V lost 5 bases to trimming and J lost 1 base, with 12 bases between them. The chain's CDR3 is CASSPGLKNTEAFF. For the CDR3, the DNA is TGTGCCAGCAGTCCGGGACTCAAGAACACTGAAGCTTTCTTT.

This clonotype occurred many times. V gene TRBV28 combines with J gene TRBJ1-1; D gene uncertain. The CDR3 has 12 amino acids. CDR1 MDHEN and CDR2 SYDVKM come from the germline V gene. V was trimmed by 6 bases and J by 6 bases, leaving 11 bases between them. The CDR3 nucleotides read TGTGCCAGCAGGATGGAAGCATCTGAAGCTTTCTTT. Protein product: CASRMEASEAFF. Complete variable domain (other parts from reference TRBV28 and TRBJ1-1): DVKVTQSSRYLVKRTGEKVFLECVQDMDHENMFWYRQDPGLGLRLIYFSYDVKMKEKGDIPEGYSVSREKKERFSLILESASTNQTSMYLCASRMEASEAFFGQGTRLTVV.

In its sample, this clonotype was seen a few times. This chain connects TRBV14 to TRBJ2-1; TRBD1 matches 7 bases. CDR1 is SGHDN and CDR2 is FVKESK in the germline V gene. The trim removed 4 bases at V and 0 bases at J, leaving 6 bases unmatched. CDR3 size: 16 residues. The CDR3 nucleotides read TGTGCCAGCAGCCGGGGGACAGCGAGCTCCTACAATGAGCAGTTCTTC. It is translated as CASSRGTASSYNEQFF.

There are many counts of this clonotype. The chain uses TRBV18 and TRBJ2-1; D unclear. This CDR3 is 11 amino acids long. Between the trimmed V and J ends, which lost 2 bases and 12 bases, there was a span of 8 bases. In germline, CDR1 is KGHSH, CDR2 LQKENI. The DNA of the CDR3 is TGTGCCAGCTCACCAGAACGGTGGCAGTTCTTC. Translating gives CASSPERWQFF.